A single sample is the source of the 3 T cell receptor beta chains below, sequenced in a study of post-analysis software for immune sequencing data. Findings of the study overall: TRBV5-6, TRBV5-1 and TRBV20-1 were among about 5 TRBV segments more frequent in patients than controls.

Their cognate antigens are unknown. Prepared TCR beta cDNA libraries contained unique molecular identifiers. TCRdb analysed the PCR reads with MiXCR anew, one entry per CDR3 protein. The table shows more than 450,000 distinct CDR3 sequences, with around 47% occurring only once. The sample taken for sequencing was blood. The source is a girl under 18 with multiple sclerosis.

This chain uses TRBV12-3 or TRBV12-4 with TRBJ1-2; D not certain. The CDR3 totals 13 residues. Trimming shortened V by 3 bases and J by 0 bases, and 5 bases separated the two germline ends. The CDR3 here is CASSFVANYGYTF. CDR3 bases: TGTGCCAGCAGTTTTGTAGCTAACTATGGCTACACCTTC.

This clonotype was seen a few times. V is TRBV12-3 or TRBV12-4 and J is TRBJ1-1, with TRBD1 matching over 8 bases. CDR3 size: 13 residues. J gave up 8 bases and V 5 bases, and 7 bases lay outside the gene matches. The chain's CDR3 is CASSPDRVSEAFF. As DNA, the CDR3 is TGTGCCAGCAGTCCGGACAGGGTATCCGAAGCTTTCTTT.

The chain combines TRBV5-6 with TRBJ2-1; D perhaps matches TRBD2 (6 bases). Germline V gene lookup returns CDR1 SGHDT and CDR2 YYEEEE. V was pared by 7 bases and J by 2 bases, with 13 bases between. The CDR3 covers 14 residues. For the CDR3, the DNA is TGTGCCAGCCTCATGGGGGGAACCTACAATGAGCAGTTCTTC. This translates into CASLMGGTYNEQFF.